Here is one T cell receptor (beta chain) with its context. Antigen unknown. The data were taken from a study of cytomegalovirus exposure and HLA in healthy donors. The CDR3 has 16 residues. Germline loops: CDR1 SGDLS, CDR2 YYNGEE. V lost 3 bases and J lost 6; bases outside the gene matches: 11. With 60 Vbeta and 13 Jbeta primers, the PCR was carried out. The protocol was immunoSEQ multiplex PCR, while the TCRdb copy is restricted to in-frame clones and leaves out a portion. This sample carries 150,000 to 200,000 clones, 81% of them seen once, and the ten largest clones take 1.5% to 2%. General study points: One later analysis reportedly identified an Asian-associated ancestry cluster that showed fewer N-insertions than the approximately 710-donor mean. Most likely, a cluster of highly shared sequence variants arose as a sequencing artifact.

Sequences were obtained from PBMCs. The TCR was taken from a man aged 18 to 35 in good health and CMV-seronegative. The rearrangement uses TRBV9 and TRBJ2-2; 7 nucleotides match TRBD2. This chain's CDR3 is CASSGGGYGRAGELFF. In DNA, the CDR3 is TGTGCCAGCAGCGGGGGGGGATACGGACGAGCCGGGGAGCTGTTTTTT.